This T cell receptor (beta chain) was obtained from a study of early stage breast cancer tumors. Study-level information: ER+/PR+/HER2- status applied to about 80% of the 16 invasive breast tumors.

This CDR3 spans 17 amino acids. CDR1 is SGHNT, CDR2 YYREEE, per germline (reference sequence). V gave up 4 bases and J gave up 2 bases; unmatched junction bases: 6. Generated by immunoSEQ multiplex PCR, the TCRdb table keeps only in-frame clones and is missing some. The sample carries some 11,000 clones, 75% to 85% recorded once. The sequence came from a person aged 65-85 years with breast cancer. Material for sequencing was breast tumor tissue. This chain uses TRBV5-4 with TRBJ2-5, with 15 bases that match TRBD2. The CDR3 here is CASSLRTSGRGQETQYF. DNA of the CDR3: TGTGCCAGCAGCCTCCGGACTAGCGGGAGGGGGCAAGAGACCCAGTACTTC.